These 8 T cell receptor beta chains share one sample of origin, sequenced in a study of monozygotic twins with inflammatory bowel disease (dated by TCRdb to the late 2010s). Library preparation employed 5' RACE. Instrument on record: Illumina HiSeq 2500. Once TCRdb had reprocessed the reads, it stored one entry per CDR3 protein sequence and supplied no DNA. The record for this sample contains some 210,000 distinct CDR3 sequences. Jointly, the top ten make up less than 2% of the sample. The sample was blood. Receptor source: a human donor with ulcerative colitis or Crohn's disease, or a healthy co-twin of an affected twin (not recorded which).

The chain uses TRBV20-1 and TRBJ2-7; TCRdb lists TRBD1, though no DNA is available to test this call. Germline V gene lookup returns CDR1 DFQATT and CDR2 SNEGSKA (reference sequence). The CDR3 runs to 12 residues. The CDR3 sequence is CSARRTGYEQYF.

The chain couples TRBV12-3 or TRBV12-4 to TRBJ1-2. CDR3 length equals 14 residues. The CDR3 region is CASSLANHGYGYTF.

V is TRBV3-1 and J is TRBJ2-1; TCRdb reports TRBD1, a call that lacks DNA to check it against. The germline V gene encodes CDR1 LGHDT and CDR2 YNNKEL (reference sequence). The CDR3 spans 14 residues. CDR3 residues: CASSQLGGPNEQFF.

The chain carries TRBV2 and TRBJ1-1; the D gene TCRdb calls, TRBD1, cannot be checked with no DNA. The CDR3 loop spans 13 amino acids. The germline V gene has CDR1 SNHLY and CDR2 FYNNEI. The CDR3 sequence is CANTNSGGSKAFF. Combining the CDR3 with reference TRBV2 and TRBJ1-1 gives the whole variable domain EPEVTQTPSHQVTQMGQEVILRCVPISNHLYFYWYRQILGQKVEFLVSFYNNEISEKSEIFDDQFSVERPDGSNFTLKIRSTKLEDSAMYFCANTNSGGSKAFFGQGTRLTVV.

This sequence joins TRBV29-1 and TRBJ2-3; no DNA is available, so the TRBD1 call from TCRdb remains unchecked. From germline, CDR1 is SQVTM and CDR2 ANQGSEA. This CDR3 comprises 12 residues. The chain's CDR3 is CSVDRGPDTQYF.

The chain carries TRBV20-1 and TRBJ2-3; with no DNA, the TCRdb D assignment of TRBD1 cannot be verified. The length of the CDR3 is 15 residues. Germline CDR1 DFQATT, CDR2 SNEGSKA (reference sequence). CDR3 in amino acids: CSASDRGRSTDTQYF.

Here the CDR3 reads CAISGGTEKLFF. V gene TRBV10-3 combines with J gene TRBJ1-4; TCRdb lists TRBD1, though no DNA is available to test this call. Germline CDR1 is ENHRY and CDR2 is SYGVKD. The CDR3 loop spans 12 amino acids.

The gene calls are TRBV12-3 or TRBV12-4 and TRBJ1-5; TCRdb picks TRBD1, but there is no DNA to check that call. CDR3 length: 15 residues. The CDR3 region is CASSFWPGAAQPQHF.